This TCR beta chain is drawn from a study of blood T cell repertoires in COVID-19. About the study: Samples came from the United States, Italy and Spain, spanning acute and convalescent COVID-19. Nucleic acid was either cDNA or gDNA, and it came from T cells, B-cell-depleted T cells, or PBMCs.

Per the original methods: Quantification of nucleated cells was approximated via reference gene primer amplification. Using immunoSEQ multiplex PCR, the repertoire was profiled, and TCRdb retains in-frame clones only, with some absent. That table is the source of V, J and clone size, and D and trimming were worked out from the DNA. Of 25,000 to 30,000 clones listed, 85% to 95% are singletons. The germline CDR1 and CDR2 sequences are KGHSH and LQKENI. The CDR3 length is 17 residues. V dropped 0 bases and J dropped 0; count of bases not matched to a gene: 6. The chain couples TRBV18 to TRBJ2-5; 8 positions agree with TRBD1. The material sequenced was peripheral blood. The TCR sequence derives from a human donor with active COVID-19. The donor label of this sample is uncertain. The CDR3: CASSPPGQGWYQETQYF. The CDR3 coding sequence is TGTGCCAGCTCACCACCCGGACAGGGCTGGTACCAAGAGACCCAGTACTTC.